The 21 T cell receptor beta chains in this list originate from one sample, sequenced in a study of regulatory T cells in long-lasting Graves disease. Relying on iRepertoire HTBI primers and Arm-PCR of CDR3 regions, the team built TCR beta libraries. TCRdb recomputed calls from the multiplex PCR reads with MiXCR, one row per CDR3 protein. The sample carries about 560,000 distinct CDR3 sequences, around 15% recorded once. As to time point: newly diagnosed GD, antithyroid drugs for less than 3 months. From PBMCs, RNA was extracted and then used to make the TCR library. The same sample was also studied in work on T cells in Graves' hyperthyroidism and ophthalmopathy.

The sample here was peripheral blood mononuclear cells (PBMCs), taken at new diagnosis, from a patient treated with antithyroid drugs. These receptors were collected from a man younger than 35 with Graves disease.

This clonotype was seen ten or more times. This rearrangement joins TRBV27 to TRBJ2-3; 8 bases are a match to TRBD1. Trimming took 6 bases from V and 3 from J; bases not matched to a gene: 8. Germline CDR1 and CDR2: MNHEY and SMNVEV (reference sequence). This CDR3 has 15 residues. The CDR3 coding sequence is TGTGCCAGCAGACTGGACAGGGCAGCGACAGATACGCAGTATTTT. This gives the protein CASRLDRAATDTQYF.

This clonotype was recorded at least ten times. V gene TRBV20-1 combines with J gene TRBJ2-5, with 12 nucleotides matching TRBD1. This CDR3 spans 13 amino acids. Trimming took 5 bases from V and 5 from J; bases not matched to a gene: 3. The germline gives CDR1 DFQATT, CDR2 SNEGSKA (reference sequence). The CDR3 loop reads CSAGTGGEETQYF. For the CDR3, the DNA is TGCAGTGCTGGGACAGGGGGCGAGGAGACCCAGTACTTC.

This chain connects TRBV9 to TRBJ2-5; perhaps TRBD2 as D (6 bases). This CDR3 contains 14 residues. V was shortened by 3 bases and J by 3 bases, with 12 bases between the two germline ends. Germline assignment: CDR1 SGDLS and CDR2 YYNGEE. The CDR3 is CASSAQTGEETQYF. The DNA of the CDR3 is TGTGCCAGCAGCGCCCAGACGGGGGAAGAGACCCAGTACTTC.

At least ten counts were recorded for this clonotype. The rearrangement links TRBV12-3 or TRBV12-4 to TRBJ1-5; D gene uncertain. V lost 4 bases and J lost 7, with 11 bases in between. This CDR3 has 13 amino acids. CDR3: CASSWESGQPQHF. The DNA for the CDR3 is TGTGCCAGCAGTTGGGAGTCTGGGCAGCCCCAGCATTTT.

The genes are TRBV27 and TRBJ2-7, with TRBD2 matching over 13 bases. The CDR3 runs to 15 residues. The J segment lost 7 bases and the V segment lost 2 bases, leaving 5 bases of the junction unmatched. CDR1 is MNHEY, CDR2 SMNVEV, per germline (reference sequence). CDR3 nucleotides: TGTGCCAGCAGTTTAGGACTAGCGGGAGTAGGGGAGCAGTACTTC. Its protein product is CASSLGLAGVGEQYF.

The rearrangement joins TRBV20-1 to TRBJ1-6; 9 bases fit TRBD1. The CDR3 covers 13 residues. J gave up 7 bases and V 5 bases, and 3 bases lay outside the gene matches. Germline V gives CDR1 DFQATT, CDR2 SNEGSKA (reference sequence). The CDR3 sequence: CSAQQGANSPLHF. For the CDR3, the DNA is TGCAGTGCTCAACAGGGGGCGAATTCACCCCTCCACTTT.

This clonotype was detected only a few times. The V gene is TRBV19, the J gene TRBJ2-3; 9 bases match TRBD2. V lost 5 bases, J lost 2 bases, and 5 bases stayed unmatched. This CDR3 has 15 residues. Germline CDR1 and CDR2: LNHDA and SQIVND (reference sequence). This CDR3 is CASSEVAGATDTQYF. The CDR3 nucleotides are TGTGCCAGTAGTGAAGTAGCGGGAGCCACAGATACGCAGTATTTT. The whole variable domain, filled in from reference TRBV19 and TRBJ2-3, reads DGGITQSPKYLFRKEGQNVTLSCEQNLNHDAMYWYRQDPGQGLRLIYYSQIVNDFQKGDIAEGYSVSREKKESFPLTVTSAQKNPTAFYLCASSEVAGATDTQYFGPGTRLTVL.

This clonotype was counted ten times or more. V and J are TRBV5-1 and TRBJ1-5; 9 positions match TRBD1. CDR1 and CDR2 (germline): SGHRS, YFSETQ. V trimming: 4 bases; J trimming: 7 bases; junction bases outside the gene matches: 12. This CDR3 is built from 16 residues. DNA of the CDR3: TGCGCCAGCAGCCTAACCGGGACAGGGCTAGGGCAGCCCCAGCATTTT. This codes for CASSLTGTGLGQPQHF. The full variable domain, rest sourced from reference TRBV5-1 and TRBJ1-5, is KAGVTQTPRYLIKTRGQQVTLSCSPISGHRSVSWYQQTPGQGLQFLFEYFSETQRNKGNFPGRFSGRQFSNSRSEMNVSTLELGDSALYLCASSLTGTGLGQPQHFGDGTRLSIL.

This clonotype has just a few counts. This chain uses TRBV12-3 or TRBV12-4 with TRBJ2-2; the D gene is possibly TRBD2 (8 bases). The CDR3 has 20 amino acids. Trimming shortened V by 7 bases and J by 4 bases, and 31 bases separated the two germline ends. CDR3 region: CASTTTGRVQSGSVTGELFF. The CDR3, as DNA: TGTGCCAGCACCACGACAGGGAGGGTTCAGAGCGGGAGCGTCACCGGGGAGCTGTTTTTT.

CDR3 nucleotide sequence: TGTGCCAGCAGTTTACTCATGGGTCTGGGCAATCAGCCCCAGCATTTT. Protein product: CASSLLMGLGNQPQHF. The V gene is TRBV27, the J gene TRBJ1-5; D is ambiguous. The CDR3 sequence is 16 residues long. V was pared by 2 bases and J by 2 bases, with 13 bases between. The germline V gene encodes CDR1 MNHEY and CDR2 SMNVEV (reference sequence).

This clonotype was recorded at least ten times. The rearrangement links TRBV20-1 to TRBJ2-7; TRBD2 aligns across 11 bases. The CDR3 runs to 15 residues. Germline-derived CDR1 and CDR2 are DFQATT and SNEGSKA (reference sequence). Trimming removed 1 base from V and 1 base from J; junction bases left unmatched: 3. CDR3 region: CSARASGRLSYEQYF. CDR3 bases: TGCAGTGCTAGAGCTAGCGGGAGGTTATCCTACGAGCAGTACTTC.

This clonotype showed up many times. The chain recombines TRBV12-5 with TRBJ1-1; no clear D. Germline V gene lookup returns CDR1 LGHNT and CDR2 FRNRAP. Trimming shortened V by 3 bases and J by 1 base, and 6 bases separated the two germline ends. This CDR3 is built from 13 residues. CDR3 bases: TGTGCTAGTGGTTTTGATAAGAACACTGAAGCTTTCTTT. It yields the protein CASGFDKNTEAFF.

The V gene is TRBV6-5, the J gene TRBJ2-1; D gene unclear. V lost 4 bases, J lost 3 bases, and 13 bases lay in between. The germline gives CDR1 MNHEY, CDR2 SVGAGI. CDR3 length: 15 residues. CDR3: CASSWTPVRYNEQFF. CDR3 nucleotide sequence: TGTGCCAGCAGTTGGACCCCTGTGCGCTACAATGAGCAGTTCTTC.

V is TRBV4-1 and J is TRBJ1-2; TRBD1 might be the D (5 bases). V gave up 1 base and J gave up 0 bases, with 12 bases separating them. CDR1 is MGHRA and CDR2 is YSYEKL in the germline V gene. The CDR3 sequence is 16 residues long. This chain's CDR3 is CASSQVSGRTNYGYTF. The CDR3 coding sequence is TGCGCCAGCAGCCAAGTCTCGGGACGGACTAACTATGGCTACACCTTC.

This clonotype came up a few times. This sequence joins TRBV30 and TRBJ2-4, with 10 bases identical to TRBD1. The CDR3 runs 16 residues. J lost 0 bases, V lost 2 bases, and 4 bases had no gene match. In germline, CDR1 is GTSNPN, CDR2 SVGIG (reference sequence). This CDR3 reads CAWSLGQGVAKNIQYF. Here the CDR3 DNA reads TGTGCCTGGAGTCTCGGACAGGGGGTAGCCAAAAACATTCAGTACTTC.

Concerning this clonotype: It may be a read error: a sequence one base away is much more abundant. It is likely a read error, because the conserved phenylalanine at the end of the CDR3 is missing. V usage is TRBV27 and J usage is TRBJ2-7; D gene unclear. This CDR3 is 13 amino acids long. Germline V gene lookup returns CDR1 MNHEY and CDR2 SMNVEV (reference sequence). V was clipped by 3 bases and J by 0 bases, with 6 bases between them. The CDR3: CASSLVNSYEQYS. In nucleotides, the CDR3 is TGTGCCAGCAGTTTGGTCAACTCCTACGAGCAGTACTCC.

This clonotype was seen ten or more times. The genes are TRBV12-3 or TRBV12-4 and TRBJ1-5; 7 nucleotides agree with TRBD1. The CDR3 spans 14 residues. V lost 7 bases and J lost 4; bases outside the gene matches: 7. Written as DNA, the CDR3 is TGTGCCAGCAACACGAGGGGGCAAAATCAGCCCCAGCATTTT. Encoded protein: CASNTRGQNQPQHF.

This clonotype was counted many times. This chain connects TRBV6-1 to TRBJ1-6, with unresolved D. The CDR3 has 14 residues. CDR1 and CDR2 from the germline V gene are MNHNS and SASEGT. V dropped 7 bases and J dropped 4 bases, with 11 bases sitting between them. CDR3 DNA sequence: TGTGCCAGCAACCAGCAGGATTATAATTCACCCCTCCACTTT. Translated, it gives CASNQQDYNSPLHF.

This clonotype has at least ten counts. The gene calls are TRBV30 and TRBJ1-1, with 7 positions matching TRBD1. CDR3 length: 13 residues. Losses at the gene ends were 0 bases for V and 11 bases for J; bases not matched to a gene: 9. The germline CDR1 and CDR2 sequences are GTSNPN and SVGIG (reference sequence). The CDR3 loop is CAWSVGSGTAAFF. DNA for the CDR3: TGTGCCTGGAGTGTAGGGTCCGGGACAGCGGCTTTCTTT.

This clonotype has a handful of counts. The rearrangement uses TRBV6-1 and TRBJ1-3; 9 positions match TRBD1. V lost 6 bases and J lost 6; bases outside the gene matches: 9. This CDR3 has 15 amino acids. Germline CDR1 reads MNHNS; CDR2 reads SASEGT. This chain's CDR3 is CASSRYRGRVNTIYF. The CDR3 bases are TGTGCCAGCAGCCGATACAGGGGGCGCGTAAACACCATATATTTT.

V usage is TRBV29-1 and J usage is TRBJ2-1; D may be TRBD1 or TRBD2 (5 bases each). This CDR3 is built from 12 residues. The germline V gene encodes CDR1 SQVTM and CDR2 ANQGSEA. The V end lost 6 bases, the J end lost 6 bases, and 12 bases lay between the germline ends. As DNA, the CDR3 is TGCAGCGTGAGGGGCAGGGTCAATGAGCAGTTCTTC. Its protein is CSVRGRVNEQFF.